This T cell receptor beta chain was observed in a study of blood T cell repertoires in COVID-19. Study summary: Samples representing acute and convalescent COVID-19 were sourced from the United States, Italy and Spain. Sources were T cells, B-cell-depleted T cells, or PBMCs; the material itself was cDNA or gDNA.

CDR1 and CDR2 from the germline V gene are SGHVS and FQNEAQ. This CDR3 contains 16 residues. The V gene end was trimmed by 3 bases and the J gene end by 4 bases; junction bases not matched to a gene: 3. Only in-frame clones appear in the TCRdb table, and some are missing; sequencing was by immunoSEQ multiplex PCR. The sample has 130,000 to 150,000 clones, approximately 86% seen once. Individuals in the exposed group had encountered a COVID-19 case within 2 weeks preceding study entry. This TCR was recovered from a woman between 40 and 50 years old who had been exposed to COVID-19. The chain joins TRBV7-8 to TRBJ2-1; 13 nucleotides agree with TRBD2. Sequenced: PBMCs or T cells enriched from blood (not recorded which). For the CDR3, the DNA is TGTGCCAGCAGCTTCGGACTAGCGGGAGTATACAATGAGCAGTTCTTC. It yields the protein CASSFGLAGVYNEQFF.